The text below deals with one T cell receptor (beta chain). Its specificity is not known. TCRdb re-analysed the RT-PCR reads in MiXCR, keeping a single row per CDR3 protein. The sample records roughly 540,000 distinct CDR3 sequences, approximately 24% being singletons. This entry is derived from a study of response to subunit inactivated influenza vaccine. Overall study results and limits: Authors suggested each seasonal influenza vaccination recruits few new T cells.

Trimming took off 9 bases at V and 0 bases at J, with 6 bases between the two ends. The length of the CDR3 is 13 residues. The germline CDR1 and CDR2 sequences are SEHNR and FQNEAQ (reference sequence). These data are also associated with another study on T cells expressing NK-cell markers. That report adds: TCR beta cDNA was made by 5'RACE template switching with UMIs. Just one sequenced donor of eight was HCMV-seronegative, while seven were seropositive. The same clonotypes also predominated in the CD3+CD56-NKG2C+ fraction of several donors. Clarity on HCMV specificity was lacking for the expanded NKG2C+ T cell clones.

Source: CD4+ T cells sorted from PBMCs, taken about 12 days after vaccination. This TCR was recovered from a man aged 50 to 60 who received an inactivated influenza vaccine. The chain has TRBV7-9 and TRBJ2-6; D unresolved. CDR3 residues: CARDSSGANVLTF. The DNA for the CDR3 is TGTGCCAGGGATAGCTCTGGGGCCAACGTCCTGACTTTC.